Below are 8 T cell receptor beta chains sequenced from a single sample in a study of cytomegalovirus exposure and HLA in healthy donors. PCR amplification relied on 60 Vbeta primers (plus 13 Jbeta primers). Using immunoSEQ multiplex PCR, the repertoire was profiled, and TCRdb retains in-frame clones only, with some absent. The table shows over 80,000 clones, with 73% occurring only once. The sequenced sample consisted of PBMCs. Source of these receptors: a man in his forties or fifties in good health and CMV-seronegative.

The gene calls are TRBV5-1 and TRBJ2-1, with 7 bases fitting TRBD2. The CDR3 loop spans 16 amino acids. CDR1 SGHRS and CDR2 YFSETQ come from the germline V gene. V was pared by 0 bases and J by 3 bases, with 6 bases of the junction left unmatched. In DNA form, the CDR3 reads TGCGCCAGCAGCTTGGATATGGGGGGGGTCTACAATGAGCAGTTCTTC. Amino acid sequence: CASSLDMGGVYNEQFF.

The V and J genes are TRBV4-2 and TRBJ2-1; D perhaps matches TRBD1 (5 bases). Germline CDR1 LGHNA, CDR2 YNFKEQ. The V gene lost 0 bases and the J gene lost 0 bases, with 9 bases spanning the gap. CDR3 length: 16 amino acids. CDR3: CASSQDGGASYNEQFF. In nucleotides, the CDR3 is TGTGCCAGCAGCCAAGATGGTGGGGCCTCCTACAATGAGCAGTTCTTC.

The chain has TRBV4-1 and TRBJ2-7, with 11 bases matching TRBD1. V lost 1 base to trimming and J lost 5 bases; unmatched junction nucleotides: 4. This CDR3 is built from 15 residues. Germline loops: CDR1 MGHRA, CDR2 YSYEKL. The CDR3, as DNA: TGCGCCAGCAGCCAAGTAGGACAGGGGGCGAACGAGCAGTACTTC. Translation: CASSQVGQGANEQYF.

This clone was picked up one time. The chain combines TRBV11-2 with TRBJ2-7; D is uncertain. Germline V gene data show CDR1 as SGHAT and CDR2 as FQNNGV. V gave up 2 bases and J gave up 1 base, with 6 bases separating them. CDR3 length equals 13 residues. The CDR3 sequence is CASSLSLSYEQYF. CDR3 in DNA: TGTGCCAGCAGCTTAAGCTTATCCTACGAGCAGTACTTC.

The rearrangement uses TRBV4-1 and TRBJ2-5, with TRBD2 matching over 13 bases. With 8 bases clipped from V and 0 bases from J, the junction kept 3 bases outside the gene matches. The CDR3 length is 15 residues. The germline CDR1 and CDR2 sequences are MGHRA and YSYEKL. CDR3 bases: TGCGCCAGCGGACTAGCGGGGGAGTACCAAGAGACCCAGTACTTC. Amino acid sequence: CASGLAGEYQETQYF.

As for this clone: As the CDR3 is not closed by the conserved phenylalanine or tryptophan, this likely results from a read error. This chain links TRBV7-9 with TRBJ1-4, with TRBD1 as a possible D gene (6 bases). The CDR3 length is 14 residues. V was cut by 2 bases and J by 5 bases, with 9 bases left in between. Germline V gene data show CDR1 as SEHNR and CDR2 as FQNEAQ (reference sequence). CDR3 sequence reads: CASSLMDSNEKLFV. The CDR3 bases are TGTGCCAGCAGCTTAATGGACAGCAATGAAAAACTGTTTGTT.

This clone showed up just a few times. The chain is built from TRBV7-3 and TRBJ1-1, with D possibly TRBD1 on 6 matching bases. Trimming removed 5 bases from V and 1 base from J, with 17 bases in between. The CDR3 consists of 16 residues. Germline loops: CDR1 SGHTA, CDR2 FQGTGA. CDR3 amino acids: CASSKDRMLGNTEAFF. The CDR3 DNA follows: TGTGCCAGCAGCAAAGACAGGATGCTGGGGAACACTGAAGCTTTCTTT.

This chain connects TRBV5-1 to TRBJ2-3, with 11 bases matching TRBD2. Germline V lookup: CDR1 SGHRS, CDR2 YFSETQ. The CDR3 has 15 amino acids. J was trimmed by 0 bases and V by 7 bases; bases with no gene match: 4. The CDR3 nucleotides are TGCGCCAGCGGTCGACTAGCGGGGAGCACAGATACGCAGTATTTT. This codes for CASGRLAGSTDTQYF.